This T cell receptor (beta chain) appears in the sequencing data of a study of blood T cell repertoires in COVID-19. Study-wide background: Sites across the United States, Italy and Spain contributed samples from acute and convalescent COVID-19. PBMCs, B-cell-depleted T cells, or T cells were the source of the cDNA or gDNA that made up the material.

The CDR3 totals 14 residues. The V gene end was trimmed by 5 bases and the J gene end by 4 bases; junction bases not matched to a gene: 5. Germline lookup yields CDR1 MNHEY and CDR2 SVGEGT. Original processing notes: Using reference gene primer amplification, nucleated cell counts were estimated. The data were produced by immunoSEQ multiplex PCR, yet TCRdb's version contains in-frame clones alone and is incomplete. The DNA was the basis for D and trimming; V, J and clone size are from that table. This sample carries around 200,000 clones, less than 80% of them seen once, and the ten largest clones take roughly 13%.

Sequencing used peripheral blood. This receptor was taken from a man between 50 and 59 years old who had recovered from COVID-19. This rearrangement joins TRBV6-2 or TRBV6-3 to TRBJ1-2, with 9 nucleotides matching TRBD1. The CDR3 protein is CASSRDRAGYGYTF. Written as DNA, the CDR3 is TGTGCCAGCAGTCGGGACAGGGCGGGCTATGGCTACACCTTC.